Presented here are 16 T cell receptor beta chains from one specimen sequenced in a study of shared clonotypes between healthy human individuals (dated by TCRdb to 2019 to 2021). The method behind the library was the immunoSEQ multiplex PCR assay. The clones in this table, taken by TCRdb from immuneACCESS, are in-frame only. Not every clone is retained; where verified, under half of the shortfall comes from an unresolved V gene, and the cause of the rest is unknown. This sample has roughly 480,000 clones in its table, and 79% of those were observed once. The ten most abundant clones make up approximately 12% of the sample. The sample taken for sequencing was PBMCs. These receptors were taken from a middle-aged woman in good health. Some clones in this sample may be carry-over from other donors' samples.

The chain is built from TRBV19 and TRBJ2-7; D may be TRBD2 (5 bases). Germline V lookup: CDR1 LNHDA, CDR2 SQIVND (reference sequence). The CDR3 runs 14 residues. Trimming stripped 6 bases from V and 2 bases from J, with 14 bases between. This chain's CDR3 is CASRKSGITYEQYF. CDR3 coding DNA: TGTGCCAGTAGAAAATCCGGGATCACCTACGAGCAGTACTTC.

This chain links TRBV2 with TRBJ1-5, with D possibly being TRBD1 (5 bases). With 6 bases removed from V and 4 bases from J, the gap between germline ends came to 13 bases. The CDR3 is 14 amino acids. Germline V lookup: CDR1 SNHLY, CDR2 FYNNEI. The CDR3 region is CASRGGTLNQPQHF. CDR3 DNA: TGTGCCAGCAGAGGCGGGACCTTAAATCAGCCCCAGCATTTT.

The chain is built from TRBV30 and TRBJ2-7; 12 bases agree with TRBD2. V was pared by 5 bases and J by 0 bases, with 14 bases of the junction left unmatched. Germline CDR1 GTSNPN, CDR2 SVGIG (reference sequence). The CDR3 is made up of 18 amino acids. CDR3 loop: CAWAPGASGRVLSYEQYF. In DNA form, the CDR3 reads TGTGCCTGGGCCCCCGGGGCTAGCGGGAGGGTCCTCTCCTACGAGCAGTACTTC. Full variable domain (outside the CDR3, taken from reference TRBV30 and TRBJ2-7): SQTIHQWPATLVQPVGSPLSLECTVEGTSNPNLYWYRQAAGRGLQLLFYSVGIGQISSEVPQNLSASRPQDRQFILSSKKLLLSDSGFYLCAWAPGASGRVLSYEQYFGPGTRLTVT.

With regard to this clone: This likely traces to a read error, being one base from a far larger clone. This rearrangement joins TRBV19 to TRBJ1-4; D ambiguous. Between the trimmed V and J ends, which lost 4 bases and 14 bases, there was a span of 14 bases. The CDR3 has 12 residues. The germline CDR1 and CDR2 sequences are LNHDA and SQIVND (reference sequence). This chain's CDR3 is CASSTGRAGLFF. CDR3 nucleotides: TGTGCCAGTAGTACCGGACGGGCCGGGCTGTTTTTT.

The rearrangement uses TRBV7-9 and TRBJ2-7; D gene unclear. Trimming removed 6 bases from V and 4 bases from J, with 13 bases in between. Germline lookup yields CDR1 SEHNR and CDR2 FQNEAQ (reference sequence). CDR3 length: 13 residues. CDR3 in amino acids: CASSSRTSYEQYF. The CDR3 nucleotides read TGTGCCAGCAGTAGTCGCACTTCTTACGAGCAGTACTTC. Combining the CDR3 with reference TRBV7-9 and TRBJ2-7 gives the whole variable domain DTGVSQNPRHKITKRGQNVTFRCDPISEHNRLYWYRQTLGQGPEFLTYFQNEAQLEKSRLLSDRFSAERPKGSFSTLEIQRTEQGDSAMYLCASSSRTSYEQYFGPGTRLTVT.

In regard to this clone: A much more abundant neighbour one base away suggests this may be a read error. Distinct nucleotide sequences in the sample also encode this CDR3. The chain uses TRBV6-1 and TRBJ1-5; perhaps TRBD1 as D (6 bases). Germline V gene data show CDR1 as MNHNS and CDR2 as SASEGT. The CDR3 is 13 residues long. The CDR3 loop reads CASSEDRYQPQHF. The CDR3 bases are TGTGCCAGTAGTGAGGACAGATATCAGCCCCAGCATTTT.

This clone occurred once. J is TRBJ2-1 and V is TRBV5-6; D may correspond to TRBD1 or TRBD2 (5 bases each). Germline V CDR1 and CDR2: SGHDT, YYEEEE. Between the trimmed V and J ends, which lost 0 bases and 5 bases, there was a span of 12 bases. The length of the CDR3 is 15 residues. The CDR3 protein is CASSLVGTPNNEQFF. The CDR3 nucleotides read TGTGCCAGCAGCTTGGTCGGGACCCCCAACAATGAGCAGTTCTTC.

This sequence joins TRBV7-6 and TRBJ2-3; no clear D gene. The CDR3 runs 12 residues. The germline gives CDR1 SGHVS, CDR2 FNYEAQ. With 1 base removed from V and 4 bases from J, the gap between germline ends came to 3 bases. CDR3 region: CASSLDPDTQYF. The CDR3 nucleotides read TGTGCCAGCAGCTTAGATCCAGATACGCAGTATTTT.

In its sample, this clone was seen a few times. The genes are TRBV2 and TRBJ1-5; D gene unclear. CDR1 is SNHLY and CDR2 is FYNNEI in the germline V gene. The CDR3 loop spans 15 amino acids. V was shortened by 5 bases and J by 2 bases, with 13 bases between the two germline ends. The CDR3 reads CASSMDAGGNQPQHF. The CDR3 nucleotides read TGTGCCAGCAGTATGGATGCAGGAGGCAATCAGCCCCAGCATTTT. Full variable domain (remainder filled in from reference TRBV2 and TRBJ1-5): EPEVTQTPSHQVTQMGQEVILRCVPISNHLYFYWYRQILGQKVEFLVSFYNNEISEKSEIFDDQFSVERPDGSNFTLKIRSTKLEDSAMYFCASSMDAGGNQPQHFGDGTRLSIL.

V usage is TRBV27 and J usage is TRBJ2-7; no reliable D call. Germline values: CDR1 MNHEY, CDR2 SMNVEV (reference sequence). Trimming left V 6 bases short and J 0 bases short, with 6 bases between. The CDR3 is made up of 12 amino acids. The CDR3 protein is CASRSLSYEQYF. The DNA of the CDR3 is TGTGCCAGCAGGAGCCTCTCCTACGAGCAGTACTTC.

V usage is TRBV25-1 and J usage is TRBJ2-1, with 7 bases that match TRBD2. This CDR3 is 13 amino acids long. The ends lost 6 bases at V and 4 bases at J; junction bases unmatched: 3. CDR1 is MGHDK and CDR2 is SYGVNS in the germline V gene. CDR3 loop: CASRAGGYNEQFF. For the CDR3, the DNA is TGTGCCAGCAGAGCCGGGGGGTACAATGAGCAGTTCTTC.

CDR3 protein: CASSSGRTNEKLFF. In nucleotides, the CDR3 is TGTGCCAGCAGTTCAGGGAGAACTAATGAAAAACTGTTTTTT. The chain employs TRBV6-5 and TRBJ1-4; D is perhaps TRBD1 (5 bases). The CDR3 runs 14 residues. Germline values: CDR1 MNHEY, CDR2 SVGAGI. V lost 4 bases, J lost 1 base, and 7 bases lay in between.

The V call is TRBV9, the J call TRBJ2-1; D gene unclear. This CDR3 contains 16 residues. V was pared by 0 bases and J by 0 bases, with 10 bases between. Germline V gene lookup returns CDR1 SGDLS and CDR2 YYNGEE. CDR3 in amino acids: CASSVGISLSYNEQFF. CDR3 DNA: TGTGCCAGCAGCGTAGGTATTAGCCTCTCCTACAATGAGCAGTTCTTC.

This chain joins TRBV28 and TRBJ1-2; 7 bases line up with TRBD1. Germline V gives CDR1 MDHEN, CDR2 SYDVKM. V lost 6 bases, J lost 4 bases, and 14 bases stayed unmatched. The CDR3 consists of 16 residues. The CDR3 reads CASRRQGTDEIYGYTF. The CDR3 nucleotides are TGTGCCAGCAGGCGACAGGGAACGGACGAGATCTATGGCTACACCTTC.

This rearrangement joins TRBV4-3 to TRBJ2-3, with TRBD2 matching over 7 bases. The ends lost 0 bases at V and 0 bases at J; junction bases unmatched: 15. The germline gives CDR1 LGHNA, CDR2 YSLEER. The CDR3 is 20 amino acids. The CDR3 DNA sequence: TGCGCCAGCAGCCAAGATAAAAGGCTAGCGGAACCCTCTAGCACAGATACGCAGTATTTT. As protein: CASSQDKRLAEPSSTDTQYF.

The rearrangement uses TRBV28 and TRBJ1-1, with D possibly matching TRBD1 (5 bases). The CDR3 consists of 15 residues. Trimming cost V 7 bases and J 1 base, with 16 bases left between them. CDR1 is MDHEN and CDR2 is SYDVKM in the germline V gene. For the CDR3, the DNA is TGTGCCAGCAAGTTGAGGGGTTTCACGAACACTGAAGCTTTCTTT. It specifies CASKLRGFTNTEAFF. The whole variable domain, filled in from reference TRBV28 and TRBJ1-1, reads DVKVTQSSRYLVKRTGEKVFLECVQDMDHENMFWYRQDPGLGLRLIYFSYDVKMKEKGDIPEGYSVSREKKERFSLILESASTNQTSMYLCASKLRGFTNTEAFFGQGTRLTVV.